The clone carrying this T cell receptor (beta chain) has a handful of counts. Antigen unknown. The source of the sample is a study of T cell responses to AZD1222 COVID-19 vaccine. Study-wide findings and caveats: The sample set comprised mostly white British donors with more females, and clonal diversity was possibly underestimated.

Sequencing was performed with immunoSEQ multiplex PCR; in TCRdb, only in-frame clones are kept and a portion is missing. The sample has under 40,000 clones; more than 75% are singletons. The germline V gene encodes CDR1 SNHLY and CDR2 FYNNEI. The CDR3 spans 11 residues. Trimming took 6 bases from V and 5 from J, leaving 7 bases between them. The sequence came from an adult who received the AZD1222 COVID-19 vaccine. The sample was peripheral blood, taken 28 days after the second AZD1222 dose. V gene TRBV2 combines with J gene TRBJ2-5; D is undetermined. The CDR3 sequence: CASRFAETQYF. CDR3 coding DNA: TGTGCCAGCAGATTCGCGGAGACCCAGTACTTC.